Below, one T cell receptor beta chain is given with its context. This table comes from immunoSEQ multiplex PCR, and its TCRdb copy is limited to in-frame clones, with some not included. The repertoire holds around 72,000 clones, with roughly 91% as singletons. This record comes from a study of T cell changes during pregnancy in multiple sclerosis. This CDR3 has 13 amino acids. Germline-derived CDR1 and CDR2 are MNHEY and SVGAGI. V shed 4 bases and J shed 6 bases, with 12 bases lying between them. This sequence joins TRBV6-5 and TRBJ1-2; D gene uncertain. The starting material was peripheral blood, obtained in the third trimester of pregnancy. The sequence was collected from a female donor in good health, enrolled as a control in a pregnancy study. The CDR3 sequence: CASSSTTRNGYTF. The CDR3 nucleotides read TGTGCCAGCAGTTCCACCACGAGGAATGGCTACACCTTC.